Sequencing of this T cell receptor beta chain was carried out in a study of blood T cell repertoires in COVID-19. Sequenced by immunoSEQ multiplex PCR; TCRdb stores in-frame clones only, minus some. The table lists some 490,000 clones, approximately 91% of them singletons. Germline V CDR1 and CDR2: SGHRS, YFSETQ. The CDR3 is 13 residues long. V was clipped by 0 bases and J by 5 bases, with 8 bases between them. This chain links TRBV5-1 with TRBJ1-1, with a tentative D call TRBD1 (6 bases). Sequencing input: PBMCs or T cells enriched from blood (not recorded which). The receptor comes from a woman aged 55 to 70 who had recovered from COVID-19. This CDR3 reads CASSLAGVTEAFF. The CDR3 bases are TGCGCCAGCAGCTTGGCAGGGGTTACTGAAGCTTTCTTT.